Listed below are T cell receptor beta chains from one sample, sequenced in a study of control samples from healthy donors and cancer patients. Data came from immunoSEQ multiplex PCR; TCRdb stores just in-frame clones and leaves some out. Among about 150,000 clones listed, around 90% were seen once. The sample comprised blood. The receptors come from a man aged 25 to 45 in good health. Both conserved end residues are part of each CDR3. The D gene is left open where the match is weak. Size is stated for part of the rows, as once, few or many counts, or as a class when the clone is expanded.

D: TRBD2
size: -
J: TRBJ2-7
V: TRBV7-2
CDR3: CASKNSGGHEQYF
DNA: TGTGCCAGCAAGAACTCGGGGGGGCACGAGCAGTACTTC

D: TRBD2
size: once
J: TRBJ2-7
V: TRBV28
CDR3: CASTQFPTSAHYEQYF
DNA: TGTGCCAGCACCCAATTCCCGACTAGCGCTCACTACGAGCAGTACTTC

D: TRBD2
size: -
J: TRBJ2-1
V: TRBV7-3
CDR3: CASSQSGDSSYNEQFF
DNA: TGTGCCAGCAGCCAAAGCGGGGATAGCTCCTACAATGAGCAGTTCTTC

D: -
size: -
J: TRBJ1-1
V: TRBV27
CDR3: CASISINAEAFF
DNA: TGTGCCAGCATTAGTATTAATGCTGAAGCTTTCTTT

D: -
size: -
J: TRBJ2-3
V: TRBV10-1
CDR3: CASSDSRRDTDTQYF
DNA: TGCGCCAGCAGTGACTCCCGGAGAGACACAGATACGCAGTATTTT

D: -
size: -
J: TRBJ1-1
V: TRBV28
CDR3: CASPLPTEAFF
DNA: TGTGCCAGCCCGTTGCCAACTGAAGCTTTCTTT

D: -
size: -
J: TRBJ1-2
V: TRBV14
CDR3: CASSQSGSTF
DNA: TGTGCCAGCAGCCAGTCAGGCTCCACCTTC

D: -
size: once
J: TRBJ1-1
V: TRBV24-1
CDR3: CATKAGANTEAFF
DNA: TGTGCCACCAAGGCGGGGGCAAACACTGAAGCTTTCTTT

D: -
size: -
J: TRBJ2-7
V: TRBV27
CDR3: CASSLQGLPYEQYF
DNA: TGTGCCAGCAGTTTACAGGGCCTTCCCTACGAGCAGTACTTC

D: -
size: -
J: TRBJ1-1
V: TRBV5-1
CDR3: CASSLNANTEAFF
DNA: TGCGCCAGCAGCTTGAACGCGAACACTGAAGCTTTCTTT

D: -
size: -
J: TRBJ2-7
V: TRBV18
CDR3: CASSQPTGPGAYEQYF
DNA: TGTGCCAGCTCACAACCGACAGGCCCCGGGGCCTACGAGCAGTACTTC

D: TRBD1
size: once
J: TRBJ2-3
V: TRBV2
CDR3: CASSEDRGHVDTQYF
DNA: TGTGCCAGCAGTGAAGACAGGGGGCATGTAGATACGCAGTATTTT

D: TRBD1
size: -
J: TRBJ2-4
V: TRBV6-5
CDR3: CASSYDRENIQYF
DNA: TGTGCCAGCAGTTACGACAGGGAAAACATTCAGTACTTC

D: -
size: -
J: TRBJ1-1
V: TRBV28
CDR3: CASSLRTPPGAFF
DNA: TGTGCCAGCAGTTTGAGGACACCCCCAGGGGCTTTCTTT

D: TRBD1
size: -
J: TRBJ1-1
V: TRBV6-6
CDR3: CASSYSTGFAFF
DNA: TGTGCCAGCAGTTACTCGACAGGGTTTGCTTTCTTT

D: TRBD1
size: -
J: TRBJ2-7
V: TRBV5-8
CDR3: CASSLEMGTGGYEQYF
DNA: TGTGCCAGCAGCTTGGAAATGGGGACAGGGGGCTACGAGCAGTACTTC

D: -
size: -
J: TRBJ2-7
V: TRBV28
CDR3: CASSLSPEGHYEQYF
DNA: TGTGCCAGCAGTTTATCCCCGGAGGGCCATTACGAGCAGTACTTC

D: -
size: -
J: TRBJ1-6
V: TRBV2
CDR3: CASNRYTGTNSPLHF
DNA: TGTGCCAGCAATCGGTATACAGGGACTAATTCACCCCTCCACTTT

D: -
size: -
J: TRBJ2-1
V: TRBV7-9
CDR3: CASSRTGQYNEQFF
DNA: TGTGCCAGCAGCCGAACCGGACAGTACAATGAGCAGTTCTTC

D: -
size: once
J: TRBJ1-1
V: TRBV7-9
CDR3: CASSLEGLGAGNTEAFF
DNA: TGTGCCAGCAGCTTAGAAGGTTTGGGGGCGGGGAACACTGAAGCTTTCTTT

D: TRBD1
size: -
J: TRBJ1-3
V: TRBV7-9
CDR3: CASSIFGQAVPGNTIYF
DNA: TGTGCCAGCAGCATTTTTGGACAGGCCGTACCTGGAAACACCATATATTTT

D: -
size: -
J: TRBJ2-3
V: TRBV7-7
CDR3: CASSLGGTSTDTQYF
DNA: TGTGCCAGCAGCCTCGGCGGAACTAGCACAGATACGCAGTATTTT

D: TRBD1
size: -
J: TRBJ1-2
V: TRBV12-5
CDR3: CASGGQGLRGYTF
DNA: TGTGCTAGTGGTGGACAGGGTTTAAGAGGCTACACCTTC

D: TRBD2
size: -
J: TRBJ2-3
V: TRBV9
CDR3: CASSVGLAGAVDTQYF
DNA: TGTGCCAGCAGCGTAGGGTTAGCGGGGGCGGTAGATACGCAGTATTTT

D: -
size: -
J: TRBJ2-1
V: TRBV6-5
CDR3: CASSYSNPGNEQFF
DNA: TGTGCCAGCAGTTACTCGAATCCGGGGAATGAGCAGTTCTTC

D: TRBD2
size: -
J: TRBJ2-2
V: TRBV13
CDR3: CASSTGTSRAGELFF
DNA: TGTGCCAGCAGCACCGGGACTAGTCGCGCCGGGGAGCTGTTTTTT

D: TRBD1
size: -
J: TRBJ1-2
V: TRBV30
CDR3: CAWSTGTGAYGYTF
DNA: TGTGCCTGGAGTACCGGGACAGGGGCCTATGGCTACACCTTC

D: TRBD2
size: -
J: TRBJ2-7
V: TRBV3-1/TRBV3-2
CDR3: CASSPPGGIEQYF
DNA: TGTGCCAGCAGCCCTCCCGGGGGGATCGAGCAGTACTTC

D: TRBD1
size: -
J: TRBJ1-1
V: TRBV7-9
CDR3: CASSFGGQGDTEAFF
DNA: TGTGCCAGCAGCTTTGGGGGACAGGGGGACACTGAAGCTTTCTTT

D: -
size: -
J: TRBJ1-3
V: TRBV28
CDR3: CASSLGGISGNTIYF
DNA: TGTGCCAGCAGTTTGGGGGGGATCTCTGGAAACACCATATATTTT

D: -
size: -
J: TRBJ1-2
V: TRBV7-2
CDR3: CASSQSTWEGTNYGYTF
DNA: TGTGCCAGCAGCCAGTCCACCTGGGAAGGGACCAACTATGGCTACACCTTC

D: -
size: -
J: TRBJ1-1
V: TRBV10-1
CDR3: CASRTDLNTEAFF
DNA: TGCGCCAGCAGAACAGATCTGAACACTGAAGCTTTCTTT

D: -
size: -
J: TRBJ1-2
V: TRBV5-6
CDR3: CASSQGNYGYTF
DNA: TGTGCCAGCAGCCAGGGAAACTATGGCTACACCTTC

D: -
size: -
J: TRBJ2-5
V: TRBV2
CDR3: CASSEKGQGLQETQYF
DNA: TGTGCCAGCAGTGAAAAGGGGCAGGGACTCCAAGAGACCCAGTACTTC

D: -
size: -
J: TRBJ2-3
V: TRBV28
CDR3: CASSLGQFTDTQYF
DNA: TGTGCCAGCAGTTTAGGACAGTTTACAGATACGCAGTATTTT

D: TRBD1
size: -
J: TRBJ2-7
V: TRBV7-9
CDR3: CASTITSVTGIHEQYF
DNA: TGTGCCAGCACCATTACCTCCGTGACAGGGATCCACGAGCAGTACTTC

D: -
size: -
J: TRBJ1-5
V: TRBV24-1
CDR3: CATSDPGQPQHF
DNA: TGTGCCACCAGTGATCCCGGACAGCCCCAGCATTTT

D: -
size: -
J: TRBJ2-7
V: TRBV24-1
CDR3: CATSDFGYEQYF
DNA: TGTGCCACCAGTGATTTCGGGTACGAGCAGTACTTC

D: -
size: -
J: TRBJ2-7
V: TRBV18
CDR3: CASSLTGEGVKEQYF
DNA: TGTGCCAGCTCATTAACAGGGGAGGGAGTAAAGGAGCAGTACTTC